The sequence of this T cell receptor beta chain was determined in a study of T cell repertoires in cytomegalovirus infection. Study as a whole: Signatures in public TCR beta sequences pointed to both CMV infection and matching HLA type. Study-level results: It was HLA-C-restricted CMV-specific TCR beta clonotypes that dominated the response ex vivo. Adding up the frequency of public TCR beta families identified people who carried CMV plus the relevant HLA.

TCRdb fed the reads into MiXCR, producing one record per CDR3 protein. In the table there are hundreds of thousands of distinct CDR3 sequences, around 10% of which are singletons. V shed 0 bases and J shed 7 bases, with 16 bases lying between them. This CDR3 comprises 16 residues. The germline gives CDR1 KGHSH, CDR2 LQKENI. This clonotype was observed at least ten times. Antigen: not known. The chain recombines TRBV18 with TRBJ2-1, with D tentatively TRBD1 (7 bases). The origin of this receptor is a human donor in good health (CMV status not recorded). Some clones in this sample may be carry-over from other donors' samples. Sequenced input: PBMCs. This CDR3 is CASSPPNRGLLNEQFF. In DNA form, the CDR3 reads TGTGCCAGCTCACCACCGAACAGGGGACTTTTGAATGAGCAGTTCTTC.